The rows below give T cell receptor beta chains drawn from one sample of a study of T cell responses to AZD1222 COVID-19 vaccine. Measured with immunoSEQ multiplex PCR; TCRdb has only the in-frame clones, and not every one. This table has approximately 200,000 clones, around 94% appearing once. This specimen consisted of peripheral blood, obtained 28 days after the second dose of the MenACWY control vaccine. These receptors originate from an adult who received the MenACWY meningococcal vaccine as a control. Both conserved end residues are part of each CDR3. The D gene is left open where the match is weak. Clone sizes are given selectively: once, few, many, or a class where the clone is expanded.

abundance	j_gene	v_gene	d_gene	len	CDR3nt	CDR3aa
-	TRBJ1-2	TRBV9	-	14	TGTGCCAGCAGCGCCCGACAGGCCTCCTATGGCTACACCTTC	CASSARQASYGYTF
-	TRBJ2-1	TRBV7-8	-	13	TGTGCCAGCAGTCGACGCTCCGCTTATGAGCAGTTCTTC	CASSRRSAYEQFF
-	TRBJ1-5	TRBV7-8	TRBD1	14	TGTGCCAGCAGCATACAGGGGTACAATCAGCCCCAGCATTTT	CASSIQGYNQPQHF
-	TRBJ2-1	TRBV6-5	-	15	TGTGCCAGCGGACTGGGGGGGGCCCTGTACAATGAGCAGTTCTTC	CASGLGGALYNEQFF
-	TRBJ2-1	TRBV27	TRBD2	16	TGTGCCAGCAGACTCGCTATGGCGGGAGGGCCTAATGAGCAGTTCTTC	CASRLAMAGGPNEQFF
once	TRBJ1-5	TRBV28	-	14	TGTGCCAGCACTATTGGTGGTGGAGGCGGCAACCAGCATTTT	CASTIGGGGGNQHF
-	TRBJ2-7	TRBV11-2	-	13	TGTGCCAGCAGCTTACGGCTAGTGTACGAGCAGTACTTC	CASSLRLVYEQYF
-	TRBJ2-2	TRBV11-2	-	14	TGTGCCAGCAGCTTTGGACTGGCCCCCGGGGAGCTGTTTTTT	CASSFGLAPGELFF
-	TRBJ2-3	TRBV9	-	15	TGTGCCAGCAGCCAGGACTTACCTAGCACAGATACGCAGTATTTT	CASSQDLPSTDTQYF
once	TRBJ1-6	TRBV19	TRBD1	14	TGTGCCAGCCTGAAACAGGGGGTGGAGTCACCCCTCCACTTT	CASLKQGVESPLHF
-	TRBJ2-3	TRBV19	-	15	TGTGCCAGTAGCCTCTCTGGGCCCCCGGCGGATACGCAGTATTTT	CASSLSGPPADTQYF
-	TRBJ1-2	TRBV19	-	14	TGTGCCAGTAGTGTACGGACATCTAACTATGGCTACACCTTC	CASSVRTSNYGYTF
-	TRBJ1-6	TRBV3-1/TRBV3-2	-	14	TGTGCCAGCAGCCAGGGCTCCTATAATTCACCCCTCCACTTT	CASSQGSYNSPLHF
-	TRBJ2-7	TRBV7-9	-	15	TGTGCCAGCAGCCCCCGGTCGGGGTGGGGGGCCGAGCAGTACTTC	CASSPRSGWGAEQYF
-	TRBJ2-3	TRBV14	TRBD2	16	TGTGCCAGCAGCCAAGTCGGCCTAGCGGGAACAGATACGCAGTATTTT	CASSQVGLAGTDTQYF
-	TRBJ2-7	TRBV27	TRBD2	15	TGTGCCAGCAGGGGGGGGGACGCCAGCTCCTACGAGCAGTACTTC	CASRGGDASSYEQYF
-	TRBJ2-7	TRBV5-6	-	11	TGTGCCAGCAGCTCCGGGGAGGAGCAGTACTTC	CASSSGEEQYF
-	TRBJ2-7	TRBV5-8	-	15	TGTGCCAGCAGCCCCCTGGGGTCCCTGTCGATACGTGTGGACTTC	CASSPLGSLSIRVDF
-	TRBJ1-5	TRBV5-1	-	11	TGCGCCAGCAGGGATGCTCAGCCCCAGCATTTT	CASRDAQPQHF
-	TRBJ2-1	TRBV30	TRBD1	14	TGTGCCTGGAGCGGGACAGATCAATACAATGAGCAGTTCTTC	CAWSGTDQYNEQFF
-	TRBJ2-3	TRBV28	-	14	TGTGCCAGCAGTTTAGCCAGTGGCACAGATACGCAGTATTTT	CASSLASGTDTQYF
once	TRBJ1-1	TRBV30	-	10	TGTGCCGGGTGGAACACTGAAGCTTTCTTT	CAGWNTEAFF
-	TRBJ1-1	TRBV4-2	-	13	TGTGCCAGCAGCCATGCGGAGAACACTGAAGCTTTCTTT	CASSHAENTEAFF
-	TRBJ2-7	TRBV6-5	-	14	TGTGCCAGCAGTTACGGACAGACCTCCTACGAGCAGTACTTC	CASSYGQTSYEQYF
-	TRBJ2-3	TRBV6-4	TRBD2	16	TGTGCCAGCAGTGACTCAACTAGCGGGGGGACAGATACGCAGTATTTT	CASSDSTSGGTDTQYF